The sequence of this T cell receptor (beta chain) was determined in a study of blood T cell repertoires in COVID-19. Study at large: Donors in the United States, Italy and Spain gave samples during acute or convalescent COVID-19. The cDNA or gDNA used as material had been derived from T cells, B-cell-depleted T cells, or PBMCs.

Per the study methods: Reference gene primer amplification gave nucleated cell count estimates. This table comes from immunoSEQ multiplex PCR, and its TCRdb copy is limited to in-frame clones, with some not included. V and J calls and clone size are given by that table; D and trimming were obtained from the DNA. Of 100,000 or so clones listed, around nine tenths are singletons. The CDR3 length is 13 residues. V lost 8 bases and J 0 bases, leaving 11 bases between the germline ends. Germline assignment: CDR1 SGHNT and CDR2 YYREEE (reference sequence). The clonotype comes from a human donor with acute or convalescent COVID-19. The donor label of this sample is uncertain. The chain joins TRBV5-4 to TRBJ1-2; D call uncertain. Specimen: peripheral blood. CDR3 sequence (DNA): TGTGCCAGTCGCACTGGTCCTAACTATGGCTACACCTTC. Translation: CASRTGPNYGYTF.